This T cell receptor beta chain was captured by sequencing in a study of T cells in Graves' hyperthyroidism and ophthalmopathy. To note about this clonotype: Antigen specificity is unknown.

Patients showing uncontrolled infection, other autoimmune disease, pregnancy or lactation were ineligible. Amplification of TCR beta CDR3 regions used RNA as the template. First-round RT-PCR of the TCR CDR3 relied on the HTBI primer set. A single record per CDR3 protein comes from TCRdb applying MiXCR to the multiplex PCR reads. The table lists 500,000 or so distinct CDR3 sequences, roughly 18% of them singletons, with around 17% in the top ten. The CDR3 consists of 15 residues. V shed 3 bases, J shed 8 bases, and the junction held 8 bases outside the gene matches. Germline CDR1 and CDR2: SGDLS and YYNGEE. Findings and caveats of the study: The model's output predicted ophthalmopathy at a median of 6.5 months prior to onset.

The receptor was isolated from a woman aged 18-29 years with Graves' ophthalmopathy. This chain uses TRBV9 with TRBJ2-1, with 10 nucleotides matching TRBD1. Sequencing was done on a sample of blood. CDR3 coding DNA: TGTGCCAGCAGCGCCTCCGGGACAGGGGTAGATGAGCAGTTCTTC. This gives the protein CASSASGTGVDEQFF. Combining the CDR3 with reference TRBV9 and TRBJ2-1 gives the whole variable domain DSGVTQTPKHLITATGQRVTLRCSPRSGDLSVYWYQQSLDQGLQFLIQYYNGEERAKGNILERFSAQQFPDLHSELNLSSLELGDSALYFCASSASGTGVDEQFFGPGTRLTVL.